This TCR beta chain was obtained from a study of read filtering for tumor transcriptome and immune sequencing. General observations from the study: Sorted CD138-negative bone marrow cells were not purified T cells.

The library was built from about 400 ng RNA with molecular barcoded adaptors for alpha/delta and beta/gamma chains. From the reads, TCRdb called clonotypes with MiXCR, one entry per CDR3 protein. The table shows tens of thousands of distinct CDR3 sequences, with roughly a fifth occurring only once. This clonotype was counted many times. Its antigen remains unknown. The CDR3 is 15 residues long. Between the trimmed V and J ends, which lost 6 bases and 6 bases, there was a span of 19 bases. Sequences were obtained from a population of CD138-negative cells sorted from bone marrow. The source is a donor at least 40 years old with multiple myeloma. The chain links TRBV12-3 or TRBV12-4 to TRBJ2-3, with TRBD1 as a possible D gene (5 bases). CDR3 in DNA: TGTGCCAGCAGCTTGGCCAGGGTTTGCTTGGATACGCAGTATTTT. It specifies CASSLARVCLDTQYF.